This entry features one T cell receptor (beta chain) sequence. This clone was seen once. The antigen it binds to is not known. Within one base of it there is no much larger clone, and no base qualities were kept. V is pruned by 3 bases and J by 2 bases, leaving 7 bases of the junction without a gene match. From the cysteine through the phenylalanine, the CDR3 covers 16 amino acids. The entry retains the CDR3 DNA only, 48 bases that are in frame from base 1. CDR1 LNHDA and CDR2 SQIVND were looked up in the germline V gene (reference sequence). This sample stems from a study of blood T cell repertoires in COVID-19 (TCRdb year 2020). Broadly, across the study: Samples from collaborators originated in the United States, Italy and Spain and spanned both the acute and convalescent phases of COVID-19. The prospective study material was composed of cDNA or gDNA derived from T cells, B-cell-depleted T cells, or PBMCs. Subjects who had been exposed to COVID-19, were actively infected with it, or had recovered from it provided the deeply sampled blood TCRbeta repertoires that made up the dataset. The repertoires were released in a freely available public database intended as a resource for research on the immune response to SARS-CoV-2. Samples were obtained from the ongoing ImmuneRACE study (first 160 participants) and from 1,000 to 1,500 subjects provided by 6 global collaborators. A de-identified subject ID, COVID-19 status, age in years and sex were almost always included in the sample metadata. Where available, HLA class I and class II types were taken from metadata supplied by the sample provider and were not determined by assay-based typing. The study at large found these results: The amount of clinical and demographic metadata varied by source and participant and was provided uncurated.

TCRbeta CDR3 regions were amplified from genomic DNA by means of the immunoSEQ Assay, a bias-controlled multiplex PCR. Regarding the original processing steps: Nucleated cell counts per sample were estimated from amplification of reference gene primers within the assay. To quantify the absolute abundance of each unique TCRbeta CDR3 rearrangement, sequence reads were collapsed and filtered. For each sample, productive Simpson clonality was calculated as the square root of Simpson's diversity index over productive rearrangements. TCRdb re-hosts the immuneACCESS table, in-frame sequences only. Its copies lack some clones; in the studies checked, an unresolved V gene accounts for under half of them, and the cause for the rest is not known. That table is the source of V, J and clone size, and D and trimming were worked out from the DNA. The sample profile shows around 120,000 clones; 90% of them were found once. The ten top clones hold 3.8% of the sample.

At one collaborating source in Seattle, patients were enrolled during active infection and were followed longitudinally through the course of disease. The collaborating institutions used their own protocols to collect whole blood in K2EDTA tubes. For TCRbeta analysis, collaborators shipped samples as frozen whole blood, isolated PBMCs, or DNA extracted from either of those sample types. This TCR was sampled from a woman aged 60-75 years with COVID-19, enrolled during active disease. The chain is encoded by TRBV19 joined to TRBJ2-1; a stretch of 7 junction bases matches TRBD2. The sample comprised peripheral blood. CDR3 reads: CASSIGSGFTYNEQFF. Read as DNA, the sequence is TGTGCCAGTAGTATCGGTAGCGGGTTTACCTACAATGAGCAGTTCTTC.